These 2 T cell receptor beta chains share one sample of origin, sequenced in a study of early T cells in non-severe SARS-CoV-2 infection. Each CDR3 protein is one row after TCRdb ran MiXCR on the 5' RACE reads. The data hold some 71,000 distinct CDR3 sequences, with roughly a tenth observed a single time. Sequenced material: whole blood. The receptors originated from an adult who was a healthcare worker with PCR-confirmed SARS-CoV-2 infection or an uninfected control (not recorded which).

This clonotype was observed a few times. The chain recombines TRBV5-5 with TRBJ1-5; 10 bases match TRBD1. Germline values: CDR1 SGHKS, CDR2 YYEKEE (reference sequence). This CDR3 contains 14 residues. V dropped 3 bases and J dropped 7; count of bases not matched to a gene: 4. The CDR3 sequence: CASSSTGGLQPQHF. The CDR3 DNA reads as TGTGCCAGCAGCTCGACAGGGGGCCTGCAGCCCCAGCATTTT.

The chain carries TRBV5-5 and TRBJ1-1; D is perhaps TRBD1 (6 bases). Germline V CDR1 and CDR2: SGHKS, YYEKEE (reference sequence). The V gene lost 1 base and the J gene lost 5 bases, with 9 bases spanning the gap. This CDR3 has 13 amino acids. The CDR3 DNA follows: TGTGCCAGCAGCTTGCACAGGGTAACTGAAGCTTTCTTT. It translates to CASSLHRVTEAFF.